This T cell receptor (beta chain) was profiled in a study of T cell responses to AZD1222 COVID-19 vaccine. A word on this clone: No antigen is known for it.

CDR1 and CDR2 from the germline V gene are GTSNPN and SVGIG (reference sequence). Trimming pared 1 base from V and 2 bases from J, leaving 8 bases between. CDR3 length equals 13 residues. This table comes from immunoSEQ multiplex PCR, and its TCRdb copy is limited to in-frame clones, with some not included. The sample lists 250,000 to 300,000 clones, 85% to 95% occurring once. Study results and limitations: Nearly half of spike-specific TCRs reportedly target variant regions that are unmutated in the B.1.351 and B.1.1.7 variants. Vaccination with two AZD1222 doses was followed by a rise in Spike-specific TCR breadth and depth.

The clonotype was recovered from an adult who received the AZD1222 COVID-19 vaccine. This specimen consisted of peripheral blood, obtained 28 days after the second AZD1222 dose. This chain connects TRBV30 to TRBJ1-2; no clear D. The DNA for the CDR3 is TGTGCCTGGAGTGGAGGAGGGAACTATGGCTACACCTTC. It codes for CAWSGGGNYGYTF.